At least ten counts were recorded for the clone carrying this TCR beta chain. Its antigen remains unidentified. Germline lookup yields CDR1 SGHTA and CDR2 FQGTGA. CDR3 length equals 13 residues. With 3 bases removed from V and 0 bases from J, the gap between germline ends came to 5 bases. This entry comes from a study of tumor and adjacent non-tumor tissue in lung cancer. Study-wide context: Approximately 4.2 million productive TCRbeta reads were obtained per sample on average.

Three rounds of nested PCR, following a modified ARM-PCR protocol, produced the TCRbeta library. TCRdb processed the multiplex PCR reads anew with MiXCR; each CDR3 protein has one entry. The sample has 75,000 to 100,000 distinct CDR3 sequences; approximately 65% are singletons. Notes on the study in general: Top 100 clones took a larger repertoire share in normal lung. TCR diversity was significantly greater in tumor than normal lung tissue. Tumor TCR diversity, when higher, was linked to shorter survival.

This sample's RNA came from whole unsorted tissue. V and J are TRBV7-3 and TRBJ1-2; D is ambiguous. The sample taken for sequencing was lung tumor tissue. This receptor was identified in a man in his fifties or sixties with non-small cell lung cancer. CDR3 in DNA: TGTGCCAGCAGCTTTTTCGCTAACTATGGCTACACCTTC. It codes for CASSFFANYGYTF.